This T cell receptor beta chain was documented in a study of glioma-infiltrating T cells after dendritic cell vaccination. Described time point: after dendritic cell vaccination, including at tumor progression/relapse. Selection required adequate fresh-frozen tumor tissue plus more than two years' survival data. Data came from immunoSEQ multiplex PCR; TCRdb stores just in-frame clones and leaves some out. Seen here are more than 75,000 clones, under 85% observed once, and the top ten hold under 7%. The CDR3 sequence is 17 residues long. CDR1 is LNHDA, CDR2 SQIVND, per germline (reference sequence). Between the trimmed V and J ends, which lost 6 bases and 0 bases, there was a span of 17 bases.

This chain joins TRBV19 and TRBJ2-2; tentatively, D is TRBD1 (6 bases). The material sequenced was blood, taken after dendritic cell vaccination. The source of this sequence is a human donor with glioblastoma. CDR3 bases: TGTGCCAGTAGAAATTACCGGACAGATCCGAACACCGGGGAGCTGTTTTTT. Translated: CASRNYRTDPNTGELFF.